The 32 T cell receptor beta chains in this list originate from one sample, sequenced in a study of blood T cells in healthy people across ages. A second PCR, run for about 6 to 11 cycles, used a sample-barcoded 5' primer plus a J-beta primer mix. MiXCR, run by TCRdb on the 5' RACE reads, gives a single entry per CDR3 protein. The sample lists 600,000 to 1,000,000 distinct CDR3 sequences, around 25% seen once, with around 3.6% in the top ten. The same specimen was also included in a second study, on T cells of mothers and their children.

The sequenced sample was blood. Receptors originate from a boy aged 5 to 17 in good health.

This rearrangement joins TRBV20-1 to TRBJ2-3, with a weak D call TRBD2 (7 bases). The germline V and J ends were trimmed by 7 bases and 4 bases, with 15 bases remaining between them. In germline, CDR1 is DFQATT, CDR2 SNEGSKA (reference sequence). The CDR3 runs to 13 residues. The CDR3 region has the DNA TGCAGTGGGAAAGGGGGGGCCCCAGATACGCAGTATTTT. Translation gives CSGKGGAPDTQYF.

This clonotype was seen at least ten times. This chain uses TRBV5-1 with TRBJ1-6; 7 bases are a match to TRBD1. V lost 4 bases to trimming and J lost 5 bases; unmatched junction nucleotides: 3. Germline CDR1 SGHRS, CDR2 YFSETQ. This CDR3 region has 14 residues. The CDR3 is CASSRTGNNSPLHF. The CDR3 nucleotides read TGCGCCAGCAGCCGGACAGGAAATAATTCACCCCTCCACTTT.

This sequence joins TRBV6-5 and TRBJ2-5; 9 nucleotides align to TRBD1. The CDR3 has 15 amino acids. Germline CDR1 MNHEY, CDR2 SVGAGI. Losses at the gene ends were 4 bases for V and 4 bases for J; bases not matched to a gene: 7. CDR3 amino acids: CASSSELTGGETQYF. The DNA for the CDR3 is TGTGCCAGCAGTTCCGAACTGACAGGGGGAGAGACCCAGTACTTC.

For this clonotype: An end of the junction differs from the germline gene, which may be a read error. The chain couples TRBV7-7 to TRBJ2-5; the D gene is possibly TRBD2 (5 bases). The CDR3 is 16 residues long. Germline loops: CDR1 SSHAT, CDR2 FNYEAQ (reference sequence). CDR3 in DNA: TGTGCTAGCAGCTTAGCCGGAGGTGGGCCAAGCGGGACCCAGTACTTC. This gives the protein CASSLAGGGPSGTQYF.

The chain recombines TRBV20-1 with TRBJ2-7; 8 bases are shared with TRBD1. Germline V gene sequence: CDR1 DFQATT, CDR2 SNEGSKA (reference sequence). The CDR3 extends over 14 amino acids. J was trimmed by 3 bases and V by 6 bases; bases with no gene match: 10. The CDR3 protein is CSAKSWTGIYEQYF. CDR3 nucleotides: TGCAGTGCCAAATCCTGGACAGGGATCTACGAGCAGTACTTC.

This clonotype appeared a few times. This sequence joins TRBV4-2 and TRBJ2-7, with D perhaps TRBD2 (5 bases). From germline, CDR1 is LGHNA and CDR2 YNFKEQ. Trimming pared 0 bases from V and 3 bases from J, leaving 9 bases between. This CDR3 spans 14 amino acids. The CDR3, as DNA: TGTGCCAGCAGCCAAGACGGACTTAACTACGAGCAGTACTTC. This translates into CASSQDGLNYEQYF.

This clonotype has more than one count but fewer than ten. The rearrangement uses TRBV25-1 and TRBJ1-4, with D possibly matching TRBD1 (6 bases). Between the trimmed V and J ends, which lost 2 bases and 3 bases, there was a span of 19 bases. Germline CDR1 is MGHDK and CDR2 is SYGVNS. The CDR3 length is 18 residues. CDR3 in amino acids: CASSEHAPGGLANEKLFF. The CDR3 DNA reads TGTGCCAGCAGTGAACATGCCCCCGGGGGGCTAGCTAATGAAAAACTGTTTTTT.

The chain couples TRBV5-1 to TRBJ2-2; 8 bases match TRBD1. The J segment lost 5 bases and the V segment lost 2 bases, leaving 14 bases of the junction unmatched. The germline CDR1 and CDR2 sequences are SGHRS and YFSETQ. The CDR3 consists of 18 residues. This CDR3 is CASSFFPLDRGWTGELFF. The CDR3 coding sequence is TGCGCCAGCAGCTTCTTCCCCCTAGACAGGGGATGGACCGGGGAGCTGTTTTTT.

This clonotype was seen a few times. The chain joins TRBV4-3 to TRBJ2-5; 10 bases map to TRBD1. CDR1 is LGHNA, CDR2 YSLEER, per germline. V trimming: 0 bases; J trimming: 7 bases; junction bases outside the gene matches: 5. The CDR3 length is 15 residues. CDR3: CASSQDGTGATTQYF. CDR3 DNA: TGCGCCAGCAGCCAAGATGGGACAGGGGCCACGACCCAGTACTTC.

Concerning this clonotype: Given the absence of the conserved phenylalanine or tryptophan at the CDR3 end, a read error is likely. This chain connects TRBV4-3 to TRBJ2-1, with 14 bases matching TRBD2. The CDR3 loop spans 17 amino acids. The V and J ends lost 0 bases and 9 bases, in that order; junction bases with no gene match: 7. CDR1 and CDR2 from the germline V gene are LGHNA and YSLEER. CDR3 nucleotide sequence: TGCGCCAGCAGCCAAGATTGGCGGGGACTAGCGGGAGCTGAGCAGTTCCTC. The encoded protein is CASSQDWRGLAGAEQFL.

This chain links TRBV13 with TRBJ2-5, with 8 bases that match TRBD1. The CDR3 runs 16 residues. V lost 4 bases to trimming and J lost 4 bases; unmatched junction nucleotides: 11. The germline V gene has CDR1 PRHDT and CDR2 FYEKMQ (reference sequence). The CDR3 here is CASSSRTGSGGETQYF. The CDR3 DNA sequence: TGTGCCAGCAGCTCGAGGACAGGGTCAGGTGGAGAGACCCAGTACTTC. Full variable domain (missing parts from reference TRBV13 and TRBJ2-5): AAGVIQSPRHLIKEKRETATLKCYPIPRHDTVYWYQQGPGQDPQFLISFYEKMQSDKGSIPDRFSAQQFSDYHSELNMSSLELGDSALYFCASSSRTGSGGETQYFGPGTRLLVL.

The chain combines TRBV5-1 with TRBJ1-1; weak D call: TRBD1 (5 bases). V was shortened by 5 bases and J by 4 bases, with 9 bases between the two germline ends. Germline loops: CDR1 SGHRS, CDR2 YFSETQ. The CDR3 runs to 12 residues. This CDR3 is CASRGRGTEAFF. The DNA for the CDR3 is TGCGCCAGCAGAGGAAGGGGCACTGAAGCTTTCTTT.

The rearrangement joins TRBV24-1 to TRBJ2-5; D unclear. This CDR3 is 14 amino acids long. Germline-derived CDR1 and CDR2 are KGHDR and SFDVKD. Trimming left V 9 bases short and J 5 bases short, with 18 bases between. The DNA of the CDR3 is TGTGCCACCCAGTCAAGTGGGCCCTGGGAGACCCAGTACTTC. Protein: CATQSSGPWETQYF.

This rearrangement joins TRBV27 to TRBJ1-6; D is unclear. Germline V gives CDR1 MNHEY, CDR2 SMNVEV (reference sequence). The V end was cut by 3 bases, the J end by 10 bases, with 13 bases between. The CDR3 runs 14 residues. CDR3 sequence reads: CASSFGLIDSPLHF. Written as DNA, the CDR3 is TGTGCCAGCAGTTTCGGTCTAATTGACTCACCCCTCCACTTT.

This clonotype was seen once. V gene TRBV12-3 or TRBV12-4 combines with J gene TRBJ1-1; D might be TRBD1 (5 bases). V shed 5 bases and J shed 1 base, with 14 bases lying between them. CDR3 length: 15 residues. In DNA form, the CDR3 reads TGTGCCAGCAGTCAATCAGGACAAGCGAACACTGAAGCTTTCTTT. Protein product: CASSQSGQANTEAFF.

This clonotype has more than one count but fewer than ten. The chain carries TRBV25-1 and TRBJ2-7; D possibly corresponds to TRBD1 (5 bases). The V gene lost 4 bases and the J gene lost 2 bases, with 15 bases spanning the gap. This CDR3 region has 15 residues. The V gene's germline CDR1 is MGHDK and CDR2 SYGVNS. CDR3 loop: CASSGSGIGAYEQYF. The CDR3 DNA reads TGTGCCAGCAGTGGCTCTGGGATAGGGGCCTACGAGCAGTACTTC.

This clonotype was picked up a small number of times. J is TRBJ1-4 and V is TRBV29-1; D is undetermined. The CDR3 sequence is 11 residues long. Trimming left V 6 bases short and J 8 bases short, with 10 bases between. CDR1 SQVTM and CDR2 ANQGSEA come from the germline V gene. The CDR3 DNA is TGCAGCGTCCCCTATGGGGAAAAACTGTTTTTT. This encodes CSVPYGEKLFF.

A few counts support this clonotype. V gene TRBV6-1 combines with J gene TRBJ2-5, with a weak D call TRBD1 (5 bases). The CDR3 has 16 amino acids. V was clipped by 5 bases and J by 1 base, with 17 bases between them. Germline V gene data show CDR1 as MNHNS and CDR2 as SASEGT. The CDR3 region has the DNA TGTGCCAGCAGTCGTAACCCGACAGTACCCCAAGAGACCCAGTACTTC. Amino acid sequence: CASSRNPTVPQETQYF.

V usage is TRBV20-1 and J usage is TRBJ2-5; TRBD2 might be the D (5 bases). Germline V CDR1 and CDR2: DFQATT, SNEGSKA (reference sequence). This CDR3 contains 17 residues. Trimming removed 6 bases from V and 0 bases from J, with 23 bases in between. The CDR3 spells CSAYPPPTRGYQETQYF. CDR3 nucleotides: TGCAGTGCGTACCCTCCCCCGACTCGCGGGTACCAAGAGACCCAGTACTTC.

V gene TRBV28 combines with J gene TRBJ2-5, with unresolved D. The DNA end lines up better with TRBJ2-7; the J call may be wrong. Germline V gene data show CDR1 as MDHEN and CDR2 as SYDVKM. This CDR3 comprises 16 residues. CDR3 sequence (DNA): TGTGCCAGCAGTTTTGGGCGGAGACTTCGAGCCTACGAGCAGTACTTC. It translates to CASSFGRRLRAYEQYF.

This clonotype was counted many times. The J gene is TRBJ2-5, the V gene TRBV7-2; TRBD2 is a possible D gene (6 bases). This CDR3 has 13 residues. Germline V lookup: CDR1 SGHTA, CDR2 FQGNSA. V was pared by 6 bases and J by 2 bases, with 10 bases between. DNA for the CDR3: TGTGCCAGCAGTCGCGGACTACAAGAGACCCAGTACTTC. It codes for CASSRGLQETQYF.

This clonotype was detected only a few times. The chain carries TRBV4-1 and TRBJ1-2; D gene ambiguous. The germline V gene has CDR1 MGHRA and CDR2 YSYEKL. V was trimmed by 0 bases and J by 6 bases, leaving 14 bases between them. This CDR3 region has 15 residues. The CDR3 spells CASSQDRGWADGYTF. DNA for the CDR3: TGCGCCAGCAGCCAAGATCGAGGTTGGGCTGATGGCTACACCTTC.

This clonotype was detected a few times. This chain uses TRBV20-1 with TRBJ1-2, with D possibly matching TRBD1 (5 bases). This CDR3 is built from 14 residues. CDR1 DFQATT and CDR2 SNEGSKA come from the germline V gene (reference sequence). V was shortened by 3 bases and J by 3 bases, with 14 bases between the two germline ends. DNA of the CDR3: TGCAGTGCTAGGCCTAAATGGGGGGACTATGGCTACACCTTC. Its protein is CSARPKWGDYGYTF.

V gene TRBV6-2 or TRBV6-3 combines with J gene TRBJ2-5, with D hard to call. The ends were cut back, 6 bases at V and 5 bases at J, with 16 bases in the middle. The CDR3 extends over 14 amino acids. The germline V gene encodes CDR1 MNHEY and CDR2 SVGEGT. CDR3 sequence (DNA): TGTGCCAGCAGACCTTCACCGGAGTGGGAGACCCAGTACTTC. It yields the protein CASRPSPEWETQYF.

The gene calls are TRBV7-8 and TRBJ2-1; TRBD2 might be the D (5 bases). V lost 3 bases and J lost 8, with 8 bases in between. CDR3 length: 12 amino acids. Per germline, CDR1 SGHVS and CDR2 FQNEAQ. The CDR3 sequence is CASSFGNYEQFF. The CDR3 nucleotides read TGTGCCAGCAGCTTCGGGAACTATGAGCAGTTCTTC.

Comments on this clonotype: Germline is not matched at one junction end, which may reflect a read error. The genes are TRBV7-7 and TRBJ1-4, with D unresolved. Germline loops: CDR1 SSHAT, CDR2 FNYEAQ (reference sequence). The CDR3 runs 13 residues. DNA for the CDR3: TGTGCTAGCAGCTTCCGTTTTGAAGAAAAACTGTTTTTT. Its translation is CASSFRFEEKLFF.

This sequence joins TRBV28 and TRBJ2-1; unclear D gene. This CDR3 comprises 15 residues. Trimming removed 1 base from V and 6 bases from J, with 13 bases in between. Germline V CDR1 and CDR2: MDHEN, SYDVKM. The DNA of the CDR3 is TGTGCCAGCAGTTTATTCTCTTTGGATCTCAATGAGCAGTTCTTC. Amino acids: CASSLFSLDLNEQFF.

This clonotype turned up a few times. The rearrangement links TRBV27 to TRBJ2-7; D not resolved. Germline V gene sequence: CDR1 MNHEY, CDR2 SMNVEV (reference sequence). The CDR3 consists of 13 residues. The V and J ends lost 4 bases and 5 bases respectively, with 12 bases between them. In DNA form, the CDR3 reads TGTGCCAGCAGTTACGGTAGCATGGACGAGCAGTACTTC. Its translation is CASSYGSMDEQYF.

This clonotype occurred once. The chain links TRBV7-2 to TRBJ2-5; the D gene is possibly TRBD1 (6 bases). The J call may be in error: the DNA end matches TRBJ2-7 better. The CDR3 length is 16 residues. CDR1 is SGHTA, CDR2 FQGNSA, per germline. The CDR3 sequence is CASSFGSGRGSYEQYF. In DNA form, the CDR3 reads TGTGCCAGCAGCTTCGGCTCGGGAAGGGGGAGTTACGAGCAGTACTTC.

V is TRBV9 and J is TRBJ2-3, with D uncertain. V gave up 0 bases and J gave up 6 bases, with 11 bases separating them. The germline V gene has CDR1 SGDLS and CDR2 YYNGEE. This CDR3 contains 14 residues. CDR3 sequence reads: CASSVGGSMDTQYF. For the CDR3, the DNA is TGTGCCAGCAGCGTAGGGGGTAGCATGGATACGCAGTATTTT. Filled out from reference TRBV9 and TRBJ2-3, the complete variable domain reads DSGVTQTPKHLITATGQRVTLRCSPRSGDLSVYWYQQSLDQGLQFLIQYYNGEERAKGNILERFSAQQFPDLHSELNLSSLELGDSALYFCASSVGGSMDTQYFGPGTRLTVL.

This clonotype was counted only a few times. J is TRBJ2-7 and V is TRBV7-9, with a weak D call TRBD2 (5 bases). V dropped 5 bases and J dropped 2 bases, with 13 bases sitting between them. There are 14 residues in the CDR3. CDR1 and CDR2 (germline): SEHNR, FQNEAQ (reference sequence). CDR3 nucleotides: TGTGCCAGCAGCCCGGACTCCCTCACCTACGAGCAGTACTTC. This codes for CASSPDSLTYEQYF.

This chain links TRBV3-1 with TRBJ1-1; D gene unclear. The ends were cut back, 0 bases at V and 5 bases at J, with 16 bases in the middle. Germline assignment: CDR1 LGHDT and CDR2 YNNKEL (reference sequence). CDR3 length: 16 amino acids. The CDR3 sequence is CASSQDPGIMWTEAFF. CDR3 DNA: TGTGCCAGCAGCCAAGACCCGGGGATAATGTGGACTGAAGCTTTCTTT.